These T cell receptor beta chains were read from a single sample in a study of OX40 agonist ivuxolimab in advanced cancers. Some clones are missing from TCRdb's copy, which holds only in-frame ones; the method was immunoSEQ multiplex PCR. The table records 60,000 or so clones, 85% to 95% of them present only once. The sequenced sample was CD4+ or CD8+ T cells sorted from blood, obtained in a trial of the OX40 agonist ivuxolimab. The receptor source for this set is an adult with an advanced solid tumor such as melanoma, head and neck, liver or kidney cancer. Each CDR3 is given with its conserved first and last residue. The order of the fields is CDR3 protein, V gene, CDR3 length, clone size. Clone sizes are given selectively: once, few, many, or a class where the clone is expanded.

CDR3 protein: CASSLAPWTGANSGANVLTF
V gene: TRBV7-7
CDR3 length: 20
clone size: .

CDR3 protein: CACPFRRANYGYTF
V gene: TRBV30
CDR3 length: 14
clone size: .

CDR3 protein: CASSLRRLDTGELFF
V gene: TRBV27
CDR3 length: 15
clone size: .

CDR3 protein: CASSFDRGNTEAFF
V gene: TRBV27
CDR3 length: 14
clone size: .

CDR3 protein: CASSEVLVPGELFF
V gene: TRBV2
CDR3 length: 14
clone size: once

CDR3 protein: CASRLAGTQETQYF
V gene: TRBV2
CDR3 length: 14
clone size: .

CDR3 protein: CASSLLLQHARNTIYF
V gene: TRBV21-1
CDR3 length: 16
clone size: once

CDR3 protein: CASSLMGLGETQYF
V gene: TRBV7-3
CDR3 length: 14
clone size: many

CDR3 protein: CASSYDPNTIYF
V gene: TRBV6-6
CDR3 length: 12
clone size: .

CDR3 protein: CASRKPRDLNQPQHF
V gene: TRBV19
CDR3 length: 15
clone size: .

CDR3 protein: CASSQVFAGTDTQYF
V gene: TRBV4-1
CDR3 length: 15
clone size: .

CDR3 protein: CASSQATSTSYEQYF
V gene: TRBV4-1
CDR3 length: 15
clone size: .

CDR3 protein: CASSEGQGPYEQFF
V gene: TRBV19
CDR3 length: 14
clone size: once

CDR3 protein: CASSLGTGELFF
V gene: TRBV7-6
CDR3 length: 12
clone size: .

CDR3 protein: CASSQVVAGAEDTQYF
V gene: TRBV4-1
CDR3 length: 16
clone size: once

CDR3 protein: CASSAGQGGGGPNQYF
V gene: TRBV2
CDR3 length: 16
clone size: .

CDR3 protein: CASSEAGGGQPQHF
V gene: TRBV25-1
CDR3 length: 14
clone size: .

CDR3 protein: CASSFGANEQFF
V gene: TRBV5-6
CDR3 length: 12
clone size: .

CDR3 protein: CASSQDSRTSGVYEQYF
V gene: TRBV4-2
CDR3 length: 17
clone size: .

CDR3 protein: CASSPTMPDEQETQYF
V gene: TRBV7-9
CDR3 length: 16
clone size: .

CDR3 protein: CAWSQRERYNEQFF
V gene: TRBV30
CDR3 length: 14
clone size: .

CDR3 protein: CASSLGDRVSYSGNTIYF
V gene: TRBV7-6
CDR3 length: 18
clone size: .